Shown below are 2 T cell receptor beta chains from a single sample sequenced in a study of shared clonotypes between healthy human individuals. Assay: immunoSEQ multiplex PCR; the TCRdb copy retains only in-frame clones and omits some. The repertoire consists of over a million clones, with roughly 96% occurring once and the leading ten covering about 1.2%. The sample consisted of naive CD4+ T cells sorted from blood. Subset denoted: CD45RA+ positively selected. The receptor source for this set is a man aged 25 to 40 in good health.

CDR3 in DNA: TGTGCCAGCAGCCTTCAGGGGGCCCGAGCTTTCTTT. This gives the protein CASSLQGARAFF. The chain is built from TRBV11-2 and TRBJ1-1; 8 nucleotides agree with TRBD1. J lost 10 bases, V lost 5 bases, and 6 bases had no gene match. Germline V gives CDR1 SGHAT, CDR2 FQNNGV. There are 12 residues in the CDR3.

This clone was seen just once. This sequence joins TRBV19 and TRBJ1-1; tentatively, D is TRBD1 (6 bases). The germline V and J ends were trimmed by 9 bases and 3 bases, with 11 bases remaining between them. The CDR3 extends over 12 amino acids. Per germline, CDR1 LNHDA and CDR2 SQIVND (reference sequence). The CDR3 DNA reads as TGTGCCAGCGAGAGGGGGTACACTGAAGCTTTCTTT. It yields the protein CASERGYTEAFF.